Below are 25 T cell receptor beta chains sequenced from a single sample in a study of neurological immune-mediated disorders. MiXCR was run by TCRdb on the 5' RACE reads, yielding one entry per CDR3 protein. The sample includes tens of thousands of distinct CDR3 sequences, more than 4.5% of them seen just once. Input material: CD4+ T cells from blood. These receptors all stem from a man younger than 35 in good health.

This clonotype was detected ten times or more. V usage is TRBV5-1 and J usage is TRBJ2-1; 7 bases fit TRBD1. J gave up 0 bases and V 0 bases, and 9 bases lay outside the gene matches. The germline V gene has CDR1 SGHRS and CDR2 YFSETQ. The CDR3 spans 18 residues. The CDR3 loop is CASSLGPVGTDSYNEQFF. The CDR3 region has the DNA TGCGCCAGCAGCTTGGGTCCGGTCGGGACAGACTCCTACAATGAGCAGTTCTTC. Combining the CDR3 with reference TRBV5-1 and TRBJ2-1 gives the whole variable domain KAGVTQTPRYLIKTRGQQVTLSCSPISGHRSVSWYQQTPGQGLQFLFEYFSETQRNKGNFPGRFSGRQFSNSRSEMNVSTLELGDSALYLCASSLGPVGTDSYNEQFFGPGTRLTVL.

This clonotype was seen at least ten times. J is TRBJ2-3 and V is TRBV3-1; D unclear. Germline-derived CDR1 and CDR2 are LGHDT and YNNKEL (reference sequence). This CDR3 comprises 15 residues. The V end was cut by 0 bases, the J end by 0 bases, with 7 bases between. The CDR3 nucleotides read TGTGCCAGCAGCCAAGACCGGATTAGCACAGATACGCAGTATTTT. Amino acid sequence: CASSQDRISTDTQYF.

This clonotype showed up many times. V is TRBV7-2 and J is TRBJ1-5, with D hard to call. Between the trimmed V and J ends, which lost 2 bases and 5 bases, there was a span of 10 bases. CDR1 and CDR2 (germline): SGHTA, FQGNSA. There are 14 residues in the CDR3. CDR3 protein: CASSLQDGDQPQHF. CDR3 nucleotides: TGTGCCAGCAGCTTACAGGATGGGGATCAGCCCCAGCATTTT.

This clonotype was detected ten times or more. The chain carries TRBV7-2 and TRBJ1-1; D is possibly TRBD1 (6 bases). V lost 5 bases and J 5 bases, leaving 18 bases between the germline ends. Germline-derived CDR1 and CDR2 are SGHTA and FQGNSA. The CDR3 has 15 amino acids. The DNA for the CDR3 is TGTGCCAGCAGCCCCAAAGCCACAGGGCTTACTGAAGCTTTCTTT. Translation: CASSPKATGLTEAFF.

This clonotype was counted many times. V and J are TRBV6-2 or TRBV6-3 and TRBJ1-6; no clear D gene. Germline-derived CDR1 and CDR2 are MNHEY and SVGEGT. This CDR3 region has 15 residues. Trimming took 0 bases from V and 14 from J, leaving 17 bases between them. The DNA of the CDR3 is TGTGCCAGCAGTTACTCGACTTCAGGTAGTAGCACCCTCCACTTT. Translating gives CASSYSTSGSSTLHF.

This clonotype was observed many times. V usage is TRBV5-1 and J usage is TRBJ2-5; D may be TRBD1 (6 bases). The ends were cut back, 0 bases at V and 5 bases at J, with 20 bases in the middle. Germline V gene sequence: CDR1 SGHRS, CDR2 YFSETQ. This CDR3 is built from 17 residues. CDR3 nucleotides: TGCGCCAGCAGCTTGGCCTCAGGGGTCCCCGTGGGGGAGACCCAGTACTTC. This sequence encodes CASSLASGVPVGETQYF.

Ten or more counts support this clonotype. V gene TRBV7-2 combines with J gene TRBJ1-2; no firm D call. This CDR3 is built from 12 residues. In germline, CDR1 is SGHTA, CDR2 FQGNSA. Trimming removed 5 bases from V and 12 bases from J, with 16 bases in between. The CDR3 spells CASSQTFSIHTF. Here the CDR3 DNA reads TGTGCCAGCAGCCAAACTTTCAGTATCCACACCTTC.

The table lists this clonotype with many counts. The chain's CDR3 is CASSLVLRVNYGYTF. CDR3 DNA: TGTGCCAGCAGCTTAGTCCTCCGGGTAAACTATGGCTACACCTTC. V usage is TRBV7-9 and J usage is TRBJ1-2; no clear D. This CDR3 has 15 amino acids. Germline CDR1 is SEHNR and CDR2 is FQNEAQ (reference sequence). Trimming removed 1 base at V and 2 bases at J, with 11 bases between.

This clonotype was detected ten times or more. The V call is TRBV5-1, the J call TRBJ2-7; TRBD2 aligns across 7 bases. This CDR3 region has 14 residues. CDR1 is SGHRS, CDR2 YFSETQ, per germline. Trimming cost V 4 bases and J 0 bases; bases outside gene matches: 4. As DNA, the CDR3 is TGCGCCAGCAGCCTGGGGGGGAGCTCCTACGAGCAGTACTTC. This translates into CASSLGGSSYEQYF.

This clonotype was recorded many times. V is TRBV20-1 and J is TRBJ2-7, with 12 bases fitting TRBD2. The CDR3 spans 13 residues. Germline CDR1 DFQATT, CDR2 SNEGSKA (reference sequence). V trimming: 6 bases; J trimming: 3 bases; junction bases outside the gene matches: 3. The CDR3 nucleotides read TGCAGTGCGTCTAGCGGGGGGGACTACGAGCAGTACTTC. It codes for CSASSGGDYEQYF.

The table lists this clonotype with many counts. The chain couples TRBV9 to TRBJ2-3, with D perhaps TRBD1 or TRBD2 (6 bases each). The germline gives CDR1 SGDLS, CDR2 YYNGEE. V was clipped by 4 bases and J by 10 bases, with 13 bases between them. The CDR3 length is 12 residues. The CDR3, as DNA: TGTGCCAGCAGCCCAGAGGGGGGTGCGCAGTATTTT. Amino acids: CASSPEGGAQYF.

This clonotype was recorded at least ten times. The chain carries TRBV7-2 and TRBJ2-5; no clear D. V was trimmed by 3 bases and J by 3 bases, leaving 5 bases between them. The CDR3 consists of 12 residues. CDR1 and CDR2 from the germline V gene are SGHTA and FQGNSA. The CDR3 protein is CASSFSKETQYF. In nucleotides, the CDR3 is TGTGCCAGCAGCTTCTCAAAAGAGACCCAGTACTTC.

This clonotype was recorded many times. This CDR3 is CASSRGQGEDFGGYTF. In nucleotides, the CDR3 is TGTGCCAGCAGTAGAGGACAGGGGGAAGACTTTGGTGGCTACACCTTC. The chain uses TRBV6-6 and TRBJ1-2; TRBD1 aligns across 10 bases. The CDR3 extends over 16 amino acids. V lost 5 bases to trimming and J lost 7 bases; unmatched junction nucleotides: 13. The germline V gene has CDR1 MNHNY and CDR2 SVGAGI (reference sequence).

There are many counts of this clonotype. J is TRBJ1-1 and V is TRBV18, with D possibly being TRBD1 (6 bases). V lost 2 bases to trimming and J lost 7 bases, with 20 bases between them. CDR3 length: 16 residues. In germline, CDR1 is KGHSH, CDR2 LQKENI. CDR3 coding DNA: TGTGCCAGCTCACCAAGACGGGGGGCTGTTTCGGGTGAAGCTTTCTTT. It codes for CASSPRRGAVSGEAFF. Complete variable domain (other parts from reference TRBV18 and TRBJ1-1): NAGVMQNPRHLVRRRGQEARLRCSPMKGHSHVYWYRQLPEEGLKFMVYLQKENIIDESGMPKERFSAEFPKEGPSILRIQQVVRGDSAAYFCASSPRRGAVSGEAFFGQGTRLTVV.

This clonotype was counted at least ten times. V gene TRBV20-1 combines with J gene TRBJ1-6; possibly TRBD1 for D (5 bases). The CDR3 spans 14 residues. In germline, CDR1 is DFQATT, CDR2 SNEGSKA (reference sequence). The germline V and J ends were trimmed by 1 base and 10 bases, with 14 bases remaining between them. CDR3 sequence reads: CSARGQGARSPLHF. The CDR3 nucleotides are TGCAGTGCTAGAGGCCAGGGAGCGCGATCACCCCTCCACTTT.

This clonotype was picked up many times. V and J are TRBV20-1 and TRBJ2-5; D is undetermined. Germline V gene sequence: CDR1 DFQATT, CDR2 SNEGSKA (reference sequence). The CDR3 has 12 residues. Trimming took 3 bases from V and 1 from J, leaving 6 bases between them. CDR3 loop: CSASLIQETQYF. CDR3 nucleotides: TGCAGTGCTAGTTTGATCCAAGAGACCCAGTACTTC.

This clonotype came up many times. The chain employs TRBV10-3 and TRBJ1-1, with D perhaps matching TRBD1 (6 bases). Germline V gives CDR1 ENHRY, CDR2 SYGVKD. The V gene lost 3 bases and the J gene lost 0 bases, with 8 bases spanning the gap. This CDR3 comprises 14 residues. CDR3 DNA sequence: TGTGCCATCAGTGAACAGGGATTGAACACTGAAGCTTTCTTT. Protein sequence: CAISEQGLNTEAFF.

This clonotype was recorded at least ten times. V and J are TRBV5-1 and TRBJ2-3; D is unclear. CDR1 is SGHRS, CDR2 YFSETQ, per germline. The CDR3 is 16 amino acids. Trimming pared 4 bases from V and 1 base from J, leaving 16 bases between. The CDR3 coding sequence is TGCGCCAGCAGCGCGGACGCCCCTGGGGGCACAGATACGCAGTATTTT. The encoded protein is CASSADAPGGTDTQYF.

This clonotype was detected many times. CDR3: CASSLDGEDQPQHF. The DNA for the CDR3 is TGCGCCAGCAGCTTGGACGGAGAGGATCAGCCCCAGCATTTT. The chain couples TRBV5-1 to TRBJ1-5; D not resolved. Trimming shortened V by 0 bases and J by 5 bases, and 9 bases separated the two germline ends. CDR3 size: 14 residues. The germline V gene encodes CDR1 SGHRS and CDR2 YFSETQ. The variable domain in full, completed from reference TRBV5-1 and TRBJ1-5, reads KAGVTQTPRYLIKTRGQQVTLSCSPISGHRSVSWYQQTPGQGLQFLFEYFSETQRNKGNFPGRFSGRQFSNSRSEMNVSTLELGDSALYLCASSLDGEDQPQHFGDGTRLSIL.

Many counts were recorded for this clonotype. The rearrangement uses TRBV20-1 and TRBJ1-1; D is perhaps TRBD1 (5 bases). Germline CDR1 DFQATT, CDR2 SNEGSKA (reference sequence). This CDR3 contains 14 residues. V dropped 3 bases and J dropped 2 bases, with 13 bases sitting between them. DNA for the CDR3: TGCAGTGCTAGGATCATACAGGTTAACACTGAAGCTTTCTTT. This gives the protein CSARIIQVNTEAFF.

In this sample, this clonotype turned up many times. The chain links TRBV29-1 to TRBJ1-1; possible D gene TRBD1, 5 bases. The CDR3 covers 13 residues. Germline-derived CDR1 and CDR2 are SQVTM and ANQGSEA. V was cut by 7 bases and J by 4 bases, with 16 bases left in between. This CDR3 is CSASGGGITEAFF. The CDR3 bases are TGCAGCGCCTCAGGCGGGGGAATCACTGAAGCTTTCTTT.

In this sample, this clonotype turned up many times. The genes are TRBV10-3 and TRBJ2-1; 8 positions agree with TRBD1. From germline, CDR1 is ENHRY and CDR2 SYGVKD. This CDR3 is built from 17 residues. Trimming took 3 bases from V and 5 from J; bases not matched to a gene: 12. CDR3: CAISDSHGDRRNNEQFF. In DNA form, the CDR3 reads TGTGCCATCAGTGATAGCCATGGGGACAGGAGAAACAATGAGCAGTTCTTC.

Ten or more counts support this clonotype. The chain employs TRBV20-1 and TRBJ1-2; no definite D call. Trimming removed 1 base from V and 6 bases from J, with 9 bases in between. In germline, CDR1 is DFQATT, CDR2 SNEGSKA (reference sequence). CDR3 length equals 12 residues. The CDR3 bases are TGCAGTGCTAGAGGGCAGTTAAATGGCTACACCTTC. Its protein product is CSARGQLNGYTF.

Many counts were recorded for this clonotype. The chain carries TRBV20-1 and TRBJ2-2; D may be TRBD2 (6 bases). Per germline, CDR1 DFQATT and CDR2 SNEGSKA (reference sequence). Trimming took off 0 bases at V and 7 bases at J, with 9 bases between the two ends. This CDR3 is built from 13 residues. The CDR3 DNA follows: TGCAGTGCTAGAGATGGGGGAGGCGGGGAGCTGTTTTTT. Amino acid sequence: CSARDGGGGELFF.

Many counts were recorded for this clonotype. V gene TRBV20-1 combines with J gene TRBJ2-2, with D perhaps TRBD2 (7 bases). The germline CDR1 and CDR2 sequences are DFQATT and SNEGSKA (reference sequence). The CDR3 runs to 15 residues. The ends were cut back, 4 bases at V and 5 bases at J, with 17 bases in the middle. In DNA, the CDR3 is TGCAGTGCTAATCGTCGGGGGAGGGGGACCGGGGAGCTGTTTTTT. It is translated as CSANRRGRGTGELFF.